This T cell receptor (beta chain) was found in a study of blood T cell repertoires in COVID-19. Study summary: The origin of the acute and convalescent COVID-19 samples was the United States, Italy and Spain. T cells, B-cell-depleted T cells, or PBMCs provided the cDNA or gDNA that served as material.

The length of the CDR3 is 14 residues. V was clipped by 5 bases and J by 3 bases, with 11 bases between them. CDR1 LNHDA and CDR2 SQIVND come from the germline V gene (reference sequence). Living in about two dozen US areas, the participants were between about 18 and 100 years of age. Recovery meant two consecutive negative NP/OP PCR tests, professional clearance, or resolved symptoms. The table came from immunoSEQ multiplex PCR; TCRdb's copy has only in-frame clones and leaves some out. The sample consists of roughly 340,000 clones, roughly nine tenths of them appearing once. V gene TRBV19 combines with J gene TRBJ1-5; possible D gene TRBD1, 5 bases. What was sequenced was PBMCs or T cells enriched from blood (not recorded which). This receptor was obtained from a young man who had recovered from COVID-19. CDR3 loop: CASSGGTSNQPQHF. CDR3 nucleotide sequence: TGTGCCAGTAGTGGGGGGACCTCCAATCAGCCCCAGCATTTT.